This T cell receptor (beta chain) was observed in a study of shared clonotypes between healthy human individuals. General study results and limits: Researchers sampled blood only, noting tissue repertoires likely differ.

Healthy HIV-negative adults with no recent acute infections or vaccinations were recruited as donors. Data came from immunoSEQ multiplex PCR; TCRdb stores just in-frame clones and leaves some out. The table has 2 million to 2.5 million clones, over 85% seen once. CDR3 length: 14 amino acids. Trimming pared 6 bases from V and 0 bases from J, leaving 10 bases between. Germline CDR1 reads SNHLY; CDR2 reads FYNNEI. A remark on this clone: Its target is unknown. Other DNA sequences within the sample encode an identical CDR3.

Material for sequencing was naive CD4+ T cells from PBMCs. As for subset: CD45RA+ positively selected. The J gene is TRBJ2-3, the V gene TRBV2; no firm D call. The receptor was isolated from a man between 18 and 35 years old in good health. Some clones in this sample may be carry-over from other donors' samples. The CDR3: CASRLLVSTDTQYF. The DNA for the CDR3 is TGTGCCAGCAGGTTACTCGTTAGCACAGATACGCAGTATTTT.